This T cell receptor (beta chain) was captured in a study of shared clonotypes between healthy human individuals. Notes on the study in general: Larger richness was generally estimated for naive than memory subsets. Sequencing depth was expected to influence donor clonotype sharing.

Of note for this clone: What it binds is not known.

The protocol was immunoSEQ multiplex PCR, while the TCRdb copy is restricted to in-frame clones and leaves out a portion. The sample consists of fewer than 1.4 million clones, around three quarters of them appearing once. The CDR3 has 15 amino acids. With 0 bases removed from V and 4 bases from J, the gap between germline ends came to 10 bases. The germline V gene encodes CDR1 MNHEY and CDR2 SVGAGI. This clonotype was sampled from a man younger than 35 in good health. Some clones in this sample may be carry-over from other donors' samples. Sequencing was performed on memory CD4+ T cells from PBMCs. Subset denoted: CD45RA-negative fraction. The chain couples TRBV6-5 to TRBJ1-3; possibly TRBD1 for D (5 bases). The CDR3 sequence is CASSYSAGDGNTIYF. CDR3 sequence (DNA): TGTGCCAGCAGTTACTCTGCGGGGGACGGAAACACCATATATTTT.